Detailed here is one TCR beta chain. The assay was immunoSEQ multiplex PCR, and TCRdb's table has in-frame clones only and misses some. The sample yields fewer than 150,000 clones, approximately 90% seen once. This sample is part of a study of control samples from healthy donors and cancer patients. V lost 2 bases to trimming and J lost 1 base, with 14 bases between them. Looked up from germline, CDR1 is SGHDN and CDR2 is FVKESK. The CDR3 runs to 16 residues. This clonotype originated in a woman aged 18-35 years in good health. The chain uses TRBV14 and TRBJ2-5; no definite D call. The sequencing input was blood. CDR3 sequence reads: CASSQFQPALQETQYF. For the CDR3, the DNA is TGTGCCAGCAGCCAATTCCAACCGGCTCTCCAAGAGACCCAGTACTTC.